The 10 T cell receptor beta chains given below trace back to one sample, sequenced in a study of response to subunit inactivated influenza vaccine. MiXCR was run by TCRdb on the RT-PCR reads, yielding one entry per CDR3 protein. This repertoire shows more than 150,000 distinct CDR3 sequences, roughly a tenth found once; its top ten account for about a third. The source was CD8+ T cells sorted from PBMCs, collected around 25 months after vaccination. The receptor source for this set is a man aged 50-75 years who received an inactivated influenza vaccine.

This clonotype was seen only a few times. V and J are TRBV6-2 or TRBV6-3 and TRBJ2-1; TRBD2 aligns across 11 bases. The CDR3 is made up of 16 amino acids. Germline lookup yields CDR1 MNHEY and CDR2 SVGEGT. The V gene end was trimmed by 5 bases and the J gene end by 6 bases; junction bases not matched to a gene: 9. CDR3 DNA sequence: TGTGCCAGCAGTGGTAGCGGGGGGGCCTCCCCCAATGAGCAGTTCTTC. The encoded protein is CASSGSGGASPNEQFF.

V usage is TRBV12-3 or TRBV12-4 and J usage is TRBJ2-2; 7 bases agree with TRBD1. This CDR3 comprises 13 residues. V dropped 9 bases and J dropped 1; count of bases not matched to a gene: 2. CDR3 in DNA: TGTGCCAGTGGGACAGTGAACACCGGGGAGCTGTTTTTT. This translates into CASGTVNTGELFF.

V is TRBV29-1 and J is TRBJ2-1; weak D call: TRBD2 (7 bases). The germline V and J ends were trimmed by 4 bases and 0 bases, with 10 bases remaining between them. Germline values: CDR1 SQVTM, CDR2 ANQGSEA. The CDR3 runs 14 residues. The CDR3 region has the DNA TGCAGCGTTGTGGGGGGGCACTCCTACAATGAGCAGTTCTTC. Protein sequence: CSVVGGHSYNEQFF.

This clonotype showed up just a few times. V is TRBV11-2 and J is TRBJ2-5; 7 positions match TRBD1. The CDR3 runs 15 residues. Germline V gives CDR1 SGHAT, CDR2 FQNNGV. Losses at the gene ends were 1 base for V and 2 bases for J; bases not matched to a gene: 4. The CDR3 region is CASSLVPRGQETQYF. The CDR3 bases are TGTGCCAGCAGCTTAGTGCCCAGGGGGCAAGAGACCCAGTACTTC.

This clonotype was observed many times. The chain has TRBV9 and TRBJ2-2; 7 bases are shared with TRBD2. Losses at the gene ends were 3 bases for V and 2 bases for J; bases not matched to a gene: 1. Germline V gene data show CDR1 as SGDLS and CDR2 as YYNGEE. The CDR3 extends over 14 amino acids. In nucleotides, the CDR3 is TGTGCCAGCAGCGCGGGACTAAACACCGGGGAGCTGTTTTTT. This encodes CASSAGLNTGELFF. Using reference TRBV9 and TRBJ2-2 for the parts outside the CDR3, the full variable domain is DSGVTQTPKHLITATGQRVTLRCSPRSGDLSVYWYQQSLDQGLQFLIQYYNGEERAKGNILERFSAQQFPDLHSELNLSSLELGDSALYFCASSAGLNTGELFFGEGSRLTVL.

Only a few counts were recorded for this clonotype. The V call is TRBV10-3, the J call TRBJ2-7; tentatively, D is TRBD1 (5 bases). V was clipped by 2 bases and J by 2 bases, with 7 bases between them. The CDR3 has 13 residues. Germline V gene sequence: CDR1 ENHRY, CDR2 SYGVKD. CDR3 amino acids: CAISEGATYEQYF. In DNA form, the CDR3 reads TGTGCCATCAGTGAGGGGGCTACCTACGAGCAGTACTTC.

The gene calls are TRBV4-2 and TRBJ2-3; 7 nucleotides align to TRBD2. This CDR3 has 16 residues. Losses at the gene ends were 0 bases for V and 4 bases for J; bases not matched to a gene: 7. Germline loops: CDR1 LGHNA, CDR2 YNFKEQ. The CDR3 DNA reads as TGTGCCAGCAGCCAAGACGGCGGGAGCCCCCCAGATACGCAGTATTTT. Its protein product is CASSQDGGSPPDTQYF.

This chain connects TRBV6-1 to TRBJ2-7, with TRBD2 as a possible D gene (5 bases). CDR1 MNHNS and CDR2 SASEGT come from the germline V gene. The ends were cut back, 5 bases at V and 4 bases at J, with 15 bases in the middle. CDR3 size: 14 residues. In DNA form, the CDR3 reads TGTGCCAGCAGTCCCGGACTCCACGCGTACGAGCAGTACTTC. This encodes CASSPGLHAYEQYF.

The V gene is TRBV9, the J gene TRBJ1-6; no clear D. V was pared by 3 bases and J by 5 bases, with 6 bases between. The CDR3 is 13 amino acids. CDR1 and CDR2 from the germline V gene are SGDLS and YYNGEE. The CDR3 spells CASSGSDNSPLHF. The CDR3 nucleotides are TGTGCCAGCAGCGGCAGCGATAATTCACCCCTCCACTTT.

This clonotype was seen a few times. This chain uses TRBV9 with TRBJ2-3, with D perhaps matching TRBD1 (5 bases). Trimming took 3 bases from V and 2 from J, leaving 7 bases between them. Germline V CDR1 and CDR2: SGDLS, YYNGEE. This CDR3 spans 13 amino acids. CDR3 region: CASSGGLTDTQYF. Here the CDR3 DNA reads TGTGCCAGCAGCGGGGGCCTCACAGATACGCAGTATTTT.